The 30 T cell receptor beta chains listed next were all sequenced from one sample in a study of molecular identifiers for immune sequencing clone quantification. Via MiXCR, TCRdb re-called the PCR reads, giving one row per CDR3 protein. The data contain about 640,000 distinct CDR3 sequences, around 20% of them singletons. The sample was naive CD8+ T cells from blood, with Jurkat cell RNA spiked in. Described subset: FACS-sorted CD8+CD4-CCR7+CD45RA+ naive T cells. The receptors were gathered from a human donor in good health. Some libraries in this study had Jurkat cell RNA spiked in.

This clonotype appeared many times. This chain joins TRBV29-1 and TRBJ1-1; D ambiguous. The germline V and J ends were trimmed by 5 bases and 4 bases, with 20 bases remaining between them. The CDR3 is 15 amino acids. Germline CDR1 and CDR2: SQVTM and ANQGSEA. The CDR3 loop is CSVQLHGFGATEAFF. CDR3 nucleotide sequence: TGCAGCGTTCAACTGCACGGGTTCGGCGCCACTGAAGCTTTCTTT.

This clonotype was detected ten times or more. The V call is TRBV12-3 or TRBV12-4, the J call TRBJ2-6, with D unresolved. This CDR3 is built from 15 residues. With 2 bases removed from V and 1 base from J, the gap between germline ends came to 6 bases. CDR3: CASSLLPSGANVLTF. CDR3 bases: TGTGCCAGCAGTTTACTGCCATCTGGGGCCAACGTCCTGACTTTC.

Turning to this clonotype: A much more abundant neighbour one base away suggests this may be a read error. V gene TRBV4-3 combines with J gene TRBJ2-7; possible D gene TRBD2, 6 bases. V lost 4 bases to trimming and J lost 3 bases, with 13 bases between them. The CDR3 is 14 residues long. CDR1 and CDR2 from the germline V gene are LGHNA and YSLEER. The CDR3 is CASSRGTADYEQYF. The DNA of the CDR3 is TGCGCCAGCAGCCGCGGGACCGCCGACTACGAGCAGTACTTC.

A note on this clonotype: This clone may be a read error of a much larger clone one base away. The gene calls are TRBV12-3 or TRBV12-4 and TRBJ2-2; unclear D gene. The CDR3 runs to 16 residues. The CDR3 sequence: CASSFDLGRNAGELFF. The CDR3 coding sequence is TGTGCCAGCAGTTTCGACCTGGGCCGGAACGCCGGGGAGCTGTTTTTT.

This clonotype was recorded many times. The V call is TRBV6-5, the J call TRBJ2-1; D is possibly TRBD2 (6 bases). The CDR3 has 15 amino acids. From germline, CDR1 is MNHEY and CDR2 SVGAGI. V lost 5 bases to trimming and J lost 2 bases, with 13 bases between them. The CDR3 spells CASSPGGPAYNEQFF. For the CDR3, the DNA is TGTGCCAGCAGTCCCGGAGGGCCGGCCTACAATGAGCAGTTCTTC.

This clonotype was observed at least ten times. The chain is built from TRBV4-1 and TRBJ1-2; D not resolved. The CDR3 totals 13 residues. V shed 4 bases and J shed 0 bases, with 6 bases lying between them. Germline V gives CDR1 MGHRA, CDR2 YSYEKL. The CDR3 is CASSPSANYGYTF. The CDR3 DNA sequence: TGCGCCAGCAGCCCATCCGCTAACTATGGCTACACCTTC.

A remark on this clonotype: A much larger clone differs from this one at a single base, so this may be a read error. The gene calls are TRBV7-8 and TRBJ2-2; possible D gene TRBD2, 5 bases. V was cut by 1 base and J by 4 bases, with 13 bases left in between. This CDR3 is built from 16 residues. Germline lookup yields CDR1 SGHVS and CDR2 FQNEAQ. The CDR3: CASSLGGRGSTGELFF. DNA of the CDR3: TGTGCCAGCAGCTTAGGTGGACGGGGAAGCACCGGGGAGCTGTTTTTT. The whole variable domain, filled in from reference TRBV7-8 and TRBJ2-2, reads GAGVSQSPRYKVAKRGQDVALRCDPISGHVSLFWYQQALGQGPEFLTYFQNEAQLDKSGLPSDRFFAERPEGSVSTLKIQRTQQEDSAVYLCASSLGGRGSTGELFFGEGSRLTVL.

J is TRBJ2-7 and V is TRBV19; D is uncertain. CDR1 is LNHDA and CDR2 is SQIVND in the germline V gene (reference sequence). V lost 5 bases and J 2 bases, leaving 13 bases between the germline ends. The CDR3 has 14 residues. In DNA form, the CDR3 reads TGTGCCAGTAGTGTAAACTACCCCCCCTACGAGCAGTACTTC. Amino acids: CASSVNYPPYEQYF.

This clonotype was observed many times. The CDR3 here is CASSPDRATQYF. The CDR3 nucleotides read TGTGCCAGCAGCCCAGACAGGGCGACGCAGTATTTT. The chain is built from TRBV7-9 and TRBJ2-3; 7 nucleotides align to TRBD1. CDR1 SEHNR and CDR2 FQNEAQ come from the germline V gene (reference sequence). The V and J ends lost 5 bases and 9 bases, in that order; junction bases with no gene match: 5. This CDR3 comprises 12 residues. Looking up the rest from reference TRBV7-9 and TRBJ2-3 gives the full variable domain: DTGVSQNPRHKITKRGQNVTFRCDPISEHNRLYWYRQTLGQGPEFLTYFQNEAQLEKSRLLSDRFSAERPKGSFSTLEIQRTEQGDSAMYLCASSPDRATQYFGPGTRLTVL.

This clonotype was counted many times. The chain employs TRBV29-1 and TRBJ1-2, with D hard to call. This CDR3 is 13 amino acids long. V was cut by 1 base and J by 3 bases, with 9 bases left in between. Per germline, CDR1 SQVTM and CDR2 ANQGSEA. The CDR3 sequence: CSVEGVYDYGYTF. In nucleotides, the CDR3 is TGCAGCGTTGAAGGGGTATATGACTATGGCTACACCTTC. The variable domain in full, with the rest retrieved from reference TRBV29-1 and TRBJ1-2, is SAVISQKPSRDICQRGTSLTIQCQVDSQVTMMFWYRQQPGQSLTLIATANQGSEATYESGFVIDKFPISRPNLTFSTLTVSNMSPEDSSIYLCSVEGVYDYGYTFGSGTRLTVV.

About this clonotype itself: A much larger clone lies one base from this, so it may be a read error. Given the absence of the conserved phenylalanine or tryptophan at the CDR3 end, a read error is likely. This sequence joins TRBV4-3 and TRBJ2-7; 8 bases fit TRBD1. The V gene's germline CDR1 is LGHNA and CDR2 YSLEER. The CDR3 runs 16 residues. The ends lost 0 bases at V and 0 bases at J; junction bases unmatched: 4. DNA for the CDR3: TGCGCCAGCAGCCAAGAGCACAGGGGGAACTCCTACGAGCAGTACCTC. Amino acid sequence: CASSQEHRGNSYEQYL.

As regards this clonotype: This sequence may be a read error, since a much larger clone differs from it by one base. This CDR3 is missing its conserved last phenylalanine or tryptophan, likely due to a read error. V gene TRBV9 combines with J gene TRBJ1-2; D unclear. The V end lost 0 bases, the J end lost 3 bases, and 12 bases lay between the germline ends. CDR1 is SGDLS and CDR2 is YYNGEE in the germline V gene. The CDR3 extends over 15 amino acids. The CDR3 here is CASSVDHGEDYGYTS. CDR3 DNA sequence: TGTGCCAGCAGCGTAGATCACGGAGAGGACTATGGCTACACCTCC.

This clonotype was counted ten times or more. The chain joins TRBV27 to TRBJ2-5; D ambiguous. The CDR3 length is 13 residues. The V gene's germline CDR1 is MNHEY and CDR2 SMNVEV (reference sequence). The V end was cut by 4 bases, the J end by 2 bases, with 8 bases between. CDR3 protein: CASSSHGQETQYF. The CDR3 nucleotides read TGTGCCAGCAGTTCGCATGGTCAAGAGACCCAGTACTTC.

Regarding this clonotype: A read error may be the cause here, since a much bigger clone is one base away. This chain uses TRBV12-3 or TRBV12-4 with TRBJ1-6, with D possibly being TRBD1 (5 bases). Trimming cost V 2 bases and J 5 bases, with 13 bases left between them. This CDR3 is 16 amino acids long. CDR3 in amino acids: CASSLWGLDHNSPLHF. For the CDR3, the DNA is TGTGCCAGCAGTTTATGGGGACTGGACCATAATTCACCCCTCCACTTT.

The rearrangement uses TRBV21-1 and TRBJ2-5; the table calls TRBD1, which could not be checked here. TRBV21-1 is assigned pseudogene status. There are 17 residues in the CDR3. CDR3 residues: CASSKHTLGTKGKTQYF. DNA of the CDR3: TGTGCCAGCAGCAAACATACACTAGGGACCAAGGGGAAGACCCAGTACTTC.

The chain carries TRBV18 and TRBJ2-7; the D gene is possibly TRBD1 (5 bases). CDR1 and CDR2 from the germline V gene are KGHSH and LQKENI. Trimming cost V 4 bases and J 2 bases, with 12 bases left between them. The CDR3 has 14 amino acids. In DNA form, the CDR3 reads TGTGCCAGCTCACACGAAGGGGCGACCTACGAGCAGTACTTC. It translates to CASSHEGATYEQYF.

This clonotype was counted many times. The chain has TRBV27 and TRBJ1-1, with TRBD1 matching 8 bases. The CDR3 loop spans 13 amino acids. V dropped 6 bases and J dropped 3; count of bases not matched to a gene: 3. Germline CDR1 reads MNHEY; CDR2 reads SMNVEV (reference sequence). The CDR3 here is CASRAQGDTEAFF. The CDR3 DNA reads TGTGCCAGCAGGGCACAGGGGGACACTGAAGCTTTCTTT.

Ten or more counts support this clonotype. J is TRBJ2-7 and V is TRBV25-1, with D possibly TRBD1 on 5 matching bases. The CDR3 has 12 residues. Between the trimmed V and J ends, which lost 9 bases and 0 bases, there was a span of 9 bases. Per germline, CDR1 MGHDK and CDR2 SYGVNS. The CDR3 DNA follows: TGTGCCAGTAATCAGGGCTCCTACGAGCAGTACTTC. Its translation is CASNQGSYEQYF.

This clonotype was detected many times. The rearrangement joins TRBV28 to TRBJ2-3, with TRBD1 matching over 7 bases. This CDR3 spans 16 amino acids. Germline trimming cut 2 bases from V and 0 bases from J; bases unmatched to any gene: 5. Germline assignment: CDR1 MDHEN and CDR2 SYDVKM. This CDR3 reads CASSLAPGQSTDTQYF. The CDR3 DNA sequence: TGTGCCAGCAGTTTAGCACCGGGACAGAGCACAGATACGCAGTATTTT.

This clonotype was picked up a small number of times. The chain employs TRBV4-1 and TRBJ2-7, with 8 bases matching TRBD1. V lost 1 base and J lost 2; bases outside the gene matches: 4. This CDR3 spans 15 amino acids. Germline V lookup: CDR1 MGHRA, CDR2 YSYEKL. The CDR3 spells CASSQASTGAYEQYF. The CDR3 region has the DNA TGCGCCAGCAGCCAAGCGTCGACAGGGGCCTACGAGCAGTACTTC.

This clonotype was seen ten or more times. The chain links TRBV10-2 to TRBJ1-2; 9 bases line up with TRBD1. Germline V gene data show CDR1 as WSHSY and CDR2 as SAAADI. This CDR3 comprises 16 residues. The junction had 6 bases not matched to a gene; V was cut back by 0 bases and J by 4 bases. In nucleotides, the CDR3 is TGCGCCAGCAGTGAGTCCCGGGACAGGGTGAGCTATGGCTACACCTTC. Encoded protein: CASSESRDRVSYGYTF.

This clonotype has more than one count but fewer than ten. The chain carries TRBV29-1 and TRBJ1-3, with D hard to call. V was shortened by 6 bases and J by 6 bases, with 18 bases between the two germline ends. Germline assignment: CDR1 SQVTM and CDR2 ANQGSEA. The CDR3 loop spans 14 amino acids. CDR3 sequence reads: CSVASHGKENTIYF. The CDR3 DNA is TGCAGCGTGGCCTCCCATGGGAAGGAAAACACCATATATTTT.

For this clonotype: One junction end disagrees with the germline gene, perhaps due to a read error. The chain carries TRBV7-6 and TRBJ2-7, with TRBD1 matching over 9 bases. The germline V gene encodes CDR1 SGHVS and CDR2 FNYEAQ. The CDR3 spans 14 residues. CDR3 amino acids: CTSSRGTGIYEQYF. CDR3 nucleotides: TGTACCAGCAGCCGCGGGACAGGGATCTACGAGCAGTACTTC. Looking up the rest from reference TRBV7-6 and TRBJ2-7 gives the full variable domain: GAGVSQSPRYKVTKRGQDVALRCDPISGHVSLYWYRQALGQGPEFLTYFNYEAQQDKSGLPNDRFSAERPEGSISTLTIQRTEQRDSAMYRCTSSRGTGIYEQYFGPGTRLTVT.

This clonotype was found a few times. V gene TRBV4-3 combines with J gene TRBJ2-3; 10 positions agree with TRBD2. CDR3 size: 16 residues. V was pared by 2 bases and J by 2 bases, with 4 bases of the junction left unmatched. Germline V gene data show CDR1 as LGHNA and CDR2 as YSLEER. The CDR3 reads CASSQLAGVYTDTQYF. As DNA, the CDR3 is TGCGCCAGCAGCCAACTAGCGGGAGTTTACACAGATACGCAGTATTTT.

This clonotype was counted at least ten times. V and J are TRBV6-2 or TRBV6-3 and TRBJ1-5, with TRBD1 identical over 9 bases. The V gene end was trimmed by 6 bases and the J gene end by 3 bases; junction bases not matched to a gene: 6. The CDR3 contains 15 residues. CDR1 MNHEY and CDR2 SVGEGT come from the germline V gene. In DNA, the CDR3 is TGTGCCAGCAGCTCCAGGGACAGGGCCAATCAGCCCCAGCATTTT. It encodes CASSSRDRANQPQHF.

The V and J genes are TRBV20-1 and TRBJ2-7, with a weak D call TRBD2 (5 bases). In germline, CDR1 is DFQATT, CDR2 SNEGSKA (reference sequence). The CDR3 consists of 15 residues. With 2 bases removed from V and 2 bases from J, the gap between germline ends came to 16 bases. CDR3 in DNA: TGCAGTGCTAGAAACGGGAACGAAGGCGCCTACGAGCAGTACTTC. This sequence encodes CSARNGNEGAYEQYF.

The V call is TRBV20-1, the J call TRBJ1-1, with D tentatively TRBD1 (5 bases). Trimming took 0 bases from V and 0 from J, leaving 14 bases between them. The CDR3 is made up of 16 amino acids. Per the germline V gene, CDR1 is DFQATT and CDR2 is SNEGSKA (reference sequence). CDR3 bases: TGCAGTGCTAGAGATCATTCGGGCAGGGTGAACACTGAAGCTTTCTTT. It yields the protein CSARDHSGRVNTEAFF.

The chain joins TRBV27 to TRBJ2-2; unclear D gene. The V gene lost 7 bases and the J gene lost 4 bases, with 10 bases spanning the gap. The germline V gene encodes CDR1 MNHEY and CDR2 SMNVEV (reference sequence). The length of the CDR3 is 13 residues. CDR3 protein: CASTTLPTGELFF. The CDR3 bases are TGTGCCAGCACCACCCTCCCCACCGGGGAGCTGTTTTTT.

Details on this clonotype: A much larger clone is a single base away; this may be a read error. The chain uses TRBV24-1 and TRBJ2-3; TRBD1 aligns across 7 bases. The CDR3 loop spans 13 amino acids. Germline-derived CDR1 and CDR2 are KGHDR and SFDVKD. Trimming cost V 7 bases and J 3 bases; bases outside gene matches: 3. CDR3 in DNA: TGTGCCACCAGAGAGACAGGGACAGATACGCAGTATTTT. Residues: CATRETGTDTQYF.

In the case of this clonotype: This may stem from a read error, because a much larger clone lies one nucleotide away. The chain carries TRBV7-9 and TRBJ2-1; 7 nucleotides line up with TRBD1. The CDR3 is 15 residues long. V lost 4 bases and J lost 4; bases outside the gene matches: 7. Germline lookup yields CDR1 SEHNR and CDR2 FQNEAQ (reference sequence). The CDR3 DNA is TGTGCCAGCAGCTCTGGACAGGTAACGTACAATGAGCAGTTCTTC. Amino acid sequence: CASSSGQVTYNEQFF.